A selection of T cell receptor beta chains follows, all from one sample in a study of blood T cell repertoires in COVID-19. The method was immunoSEQ multiplex PCR; TCRdb's version includes in-frame clones alone and lacks a portion of them. The data contain about 180,000 clones, 70% to 90% of them seen just once; the ten biggest clones take up roughly 20%. Sequenced material: peripheral blood. Source of these receptors: a man aged 65 to 85 with active or convalescent COVID-19. The CDR3 runs from the conserved cysteine through the conserved F or W. D genes are given only for firm matches. Rows may omit the clone size; those that give it use once, few, many or a size class.

>NA|TRBV28|TRBD2|TRBJ2-3
CASSPIGTRRDTQYF
TGTGCCAGCAGTCCAATCGGGACTAGGAGAGATACGCAGTATTTT
>NA|TRBV19|TRBD2|TRBJ2-7
CASRILAGGSYEQYF
TGTGCCAGTAGGATACTAGCGGGAGGATCCTACGAGCAGTACTTC
>once|TRBV18|NA|TRBJ1-4
CASSPPGDLEKLFF
TGTGCCAGCTCACCTCCGGGAGACCTGGAAAAACTGTTTTTT
>NA|TRBV29-1|TRBD1|TRBJ2-1
CSVAPAGDRVDEQFF
TGCAGCGTTGCTCCCGCTGGTGACAGGGTTGATGAGCAGTTCTTC
>NA|TRBV5-1|NA|TRBJ1-2
CASSLGGPEGYTF
TGCGCCAGCAGCCTTGGAGGGCCAGAAGGCTACACCTTC
>NA|TRBV9|TRBD1|TRBJ1-4
CASSVSPQGEEKLFF
TGTGCCAGCAGCGTATCTCCACAGGGGGAGGAAAAACTGTTTTTT
>NA|TRBV11-2|NA|TRBJ1-6
CASSRLRQKFSYNSPLHF
TGTGCCAGCAGCCGGCTGAGACAAAAGTTCTCCTATAATTCACCCCTCCACTTT
>NA|TRBV2|TRBD2|TRBJ2-5
CASRTLAGVGETQYF
TGTGCCAGCAGGACCTTAGCGGGAGTGGGGGAGACCCAGTACTTC
>NA|TRBV6-1|TRBD2|TRBJ2-7
CASSDPGLPSTYEQYF
TGTGCCAGCAGTGACCCGGGACTACCTTCGACCTACGAGCAGTACTTC
>NA|TRBV28|TRBD1|TRBJ1-1
CASSLRRGRPNTEAFF
TGTGCCAGCAGTTTGCGGAGGGGGCGGCCCAACACTGAAGCTTTCTTT
>NA|TRBV5-4|TRBD1|TRBJ1-1
CASSLARQGATEAFF
TGTGCCAGCAGCTTGGCTAGGCAGGGGGCGACTGAAGCTTTCTTT
>NA|TRBV5-6|NA|TRBJ1-2
CASTGRGYGYTF
TGTGCTTCAACCGGAAGAGGCTATGGCTACACCTTC
>once|TRBV29-1|NA|TRBJ2-7
CSAAWQGFSSGYEQYF
TGCAGCGCAGCTTGGCAGGGTTTTTCGAGCGGGTACGAGCAGTACTTC
>once|TRBV30|NA|TRBJ1-1
CAWSIGAAPGAFF
TGTGCCTGGAGTATTGGAGCCGCCCCAGGGGCTTTCTTT
>NA|TRBV30|NA|TRBJ1-3
CAWSVQGRGKGPSGNTIYF
TGTGCCTGGAGTGTACAGGGCAGGGGAAAAGGGCCCTCTGGAAACACCATATATTTT
>NA|TRBV7-9|NA|TRBJ1-6
CASSPGQPNSPLHF
TGTGCCAGCAGCCCTGGGCAGCCAAATTCACCCCTCCACTTT
>NA|TRBV18|TRBD1|TRBJ1-1
CASSPRTGRATEAFF
TGTGCCAGCTCACCCCGGACAGGGAGGGCCACTGAAGCTTTCTTT
>NA|TRBV18|TRBD1|TRBJ1-3
CASSPRDSSFSLYF
TGTGCCAGCTCACCTCGGGACAGCTCCTTTTCGCTATATTTT